The T cell receptor (beta chain) under discussion was sequenced for a study of read filtering for tumor transcriptome and immune sequencing. The J segment lost 2 bases and the V segment lost 6 bases, leaving 6 bases of the junction unmatched. The CDR3 contains 15 residues. CDR1 is LNHDA and CDR2 is SQIVND in the germline V gene (reference sequence). There are many counts of this clonotype. Molecular barcoded adaptors covering alpha/delta and beta/gamma chains were used on roughly 400 ng RNA. Via MiXCR, TCRdb re-called the reads, giving one row per CDR3 protein. The table includes 100,000 to 150,000 distinct CDR3 sequences, roughly 13% detected once.

This chain links TRBV19 with TRBJ2-5, with 10 bases aligning to TRBD2. Input material: a population of CD138-negative cells sorted from bone marrow. The receptor was isolated from a donor at least 40 years old with multiple myeloma. The CDR3 sequence is CASSPGLAEQETQYF. Written as DNA, the CDR3 is TGTGCCAGTAGCCCAGGACTAGCGGAACAAGAGACCCAGTACTTC.